A single sample is the source of the 17 T cell receptor beta chains below, sequenced in a study of shared clonotypes between healthy human individuals. Sequenced by immunoSEQ multiplex PCR; TCRdb stores in-frame clones only, minus some. This sample has some 2,100,000 clones, with roughly 95% found just once. The sample taken for sequencing was naive CD4+ T cells sorted from blood. Subset indicated: CD45RA+ positively selected. The receptors were sampled from a man between 18 and 35 years old in good health.

The J gene is TRBJ1-4, the V gene TRBV4-3; D not certain. V shed 0 bases and J shed 5 bases, with 10 bases lying between them. The CDR3 runs 15 residues. Germline V CDR1 and CDR2: LGHNA, YSLEER. As DNA, the CDR3 is TGCGCCAGCAGCCAAGATAAACAGACCAATGAAAAACTGTTTTTT. Translating it yields CASSQDKQTNEKLFF.

The genes are TRBV7-2 and TRBJ2-5, with a tentative D call TRBD2 (5 bases). The CDR3 totals 16 residues. The germline V and J ends were trimmed by 1 base and 1 base, with 13 bases remaining between them. Germline loops: CDR1 SGHTA, CDR2 FQGNSA. DNA of the CDR3: TGTGCCAGCAGCTTAGGATTAGCGTGGGGCCAAGAGACCCAGTACTTC. This sequence encodes CASSLGLAWGQETQYF.

The gene calls are TRBV5-4 and TRBJ1-2; D ambiguous. Trimming took off 4 bases at V and 5 bases at J, with 12 bases between the two ends. From germline, CDR1 is SGHNT and CDR2 YYREEE (reference sequence). The CDR3 has 13 residues. The CDR3 sequence is CASSPPGMYGYTF. CDR3 DNA sequence: TGTGCCAGCAGCCCGCCTGGCATGTATGGCTACACCTTC.

The gene calls are TRBV28 and TRBJ1-6, with TRBD1 matching 10 bases. Germline loops: CDR1 MDHEN, CDR2 SYDVKM. J was trimmed by 7 bases and V by 11 bases; bases with no gene match: 5. There are 13 residues in the CDR3. CDR3 sequence reads: CAVPGQGNSPLHF. CDR3 DNA: TGTGCCGTACCGGGACAGGGGAATTCACCCCTCCACTTT. The whole variable domain, remainder taken from reference TRBV28 and TRBJ1-6, is DVKVTQSSRYLVKRTGEKVFLECVQDMDHENMFWYRQDPGLGLRLIYFSYDVKMKEKGDIPEGYSVSREKKERFSLILESASTNQTSMYLCAVPGQGNSPLHFGNGTRLTVT.

J is TRBJ1-2 and V is TRBV5-1; D remains unclear. The germline V and J ends were trimmed by 7 bases and 1 base, with 5 bases remaining between them. The CDR3 is 11 residues long. The V gene's germline CDR1 is SGHRS and CDR2 YFSETQ. CDR3 residues: CASGDNYGYTF. CDR3 DNA sequence: TGCGCCAGCGGCGATAACTATGGCTACACCTTC.

The gene calls are TRBV7-6 and TRBJ2-7; 7 bases are a match to TRBD1. The CDR3 runs to 15 residues. The J segment lost 3 bases and the V segment lost 1 base, leaving 6 bases of the junction unmatched. Germline lookup yields CDR1 SGHVS and CDR2 FNYEAQ. The CDR3 nucleotides read TGTGCCAGCAGCTTAGAAGGGGGCGTACGCTACGAGCAGTACTTC. Its translation is CASSLEGGVRYEQYF.

Comment on this clone: The sample carries other DNA sequences with the same CDR3. V usage is TRBV27 and J usage is TRBJ1-2, with TRBD1 as a possible D gene (5 bases). Germline CDR1 MNHEY, CDR2 SMNVEV (reference sequence). The CDR3 has 12 amino acids. V lost 2 bases and J lost 5, with 6 bases in between. CDR3 coding DNA: TGTGCCAGCAGTTTAGAGGGGTATGGCTACACCTTC. This translates into CASSLEGYGYTF.

This chain uses TRBV5-6 with TRBJ2-3; D remains unclear. There are 14 residues in the CDR3. Trimming removed 0 bases at V and 2 bases at J, with 7 bases between. Germline CDR1 SGHDT, CDR2 YYEEEE. The CDR3 DNA reads TGTGCCAGCAGCTTGGAGGGAATCACAGATACGCAGTATTTT. Translated: CASSLEGITDTQYF. Together with reference TRBV5-6 and TRBJ2-3, the CDR3 gives the full variable domain: DAGVTQSPTHLIKTRGQQVTLRCSPKSGHDTVSWYQQALGQGPQFIFQYYEEEERQRGNFPDRFSGHQFPNYSSELNVNALLLGDSALYLCASSLEGITDTQYFGPGTRLTVL.

The V gene is TRBV5-1, the J gene TRBJ1-4; D perhaps matches TRBD1 (5 bases). V lost 0 bases and J 8 bases, leaving 14 bases between the germline ends. The CDR3 has 15 residues. From germline, CDR1 is SGHRS and CDR2 YFSETQ. The CDR3 sequence: CASSLDFGGEEKLFF. The DNA for the CDR3 is TGCGCCAGCAGCTTGGACTTCGGGGGAGAGGAAAAACTGTTTTTT.

The chain has TRBV7-2 and TRBJ2-3, with TRBD2 matching over 10 bases. Germline loops: CDR1 SGHTA, CDR2 FQGNSA. The CDR3 runs 14 residues. Germline trimming cut 3 bases from V and 5 bases from J; bases unmatched to any gene: 2. This CDR3 is CASSFLAGGDTQYF. CDR3 nucleotide sequence: TGTGCCAGCAGCTTTTTAGCGGGAGGAGATACGCAGTATTTT.

CDR3 in amino acids: CATSSSTGGSPLHF. The CDR3 bases are TGTGCCACCAGCAGTTCAACAGGGGGATCACCCCTCCACTTT. J is TRBJ1-6 and V is TRBV15, with 8 nucleotides matching TRBD1. Trimming removed 3 bases from V and 10 bases from J; junction bases left unmatched: 5. The germline gives CDR1 LNHNV, CDR2 YYDKDF (reference sequence). There are 14 residues in the CDR3.

The chain carries TRBV4-1 and TRBJ1-5; 9 nucleotides agree with TRBD1. Germline CDR1 reads MGHRA; CDR2 reads YSYEKL. The CDR3 covers 15 residues. Trimming removed 0 bases from V and 6 bases from J; junction bases left unmatched: 3. DNA of the CDR3: TGCGCCAGCAGCCAAGAGGGACAGGGTGTTCAGCCCCAGCATTTT. It specifies CASSQEGQGVQPQHF.

To note about this clone: The same CDR3 arises from other DNA sequences in this sample as well. The V call is TRBV5-1, the J call TRBJ2-7; D gene ambiguous. The CDR3 covers 13 residues. The germline V and J ends were trimmed by 4 bases and 0 bases, with 8 bases remaining between them. Germline values: CDR1 SGHRS, CDR2 YFSETQ. The CDR3 region is CASSPQSSYEQYF. The CDR3 nucleotides are TGCGCCAGCAGCCCACAGAGCTCCTACGAGCAGTACTTC.

The chain has TRBV5-8 and TRBJ2-5; D might be TRBD1 (6 bases). Germline V gene data show CDR1 as SGHTS and CDR2 as YDEGEE. V shed 0 bases and J shed 5 bases, with 11 bases lying between them. This CDR3 contains 14 residues. The DNA of the CDR3 is TGTGCCAGCAGCTTGGTGGGGGCGCTGGAGACCCAGTACTTC. Translating it yields CASSLVGALETQYF.

The chain couples TRBV7-2 to TRBJ2-7; 11 nucleotides line up with TRBD2. The germline V gene has CDR1 SGHTA and CDR2 FQGNSA. V gave up 2 bases and J gave up 1 base; unmatched junction bases: 7. This CDR3 spans 17 amino acids. The CDR3 DNA is TGTGCCAGCAGCTTAACTAGCGGGAGTGCCTCGTCCTACGAGCAGTACTTC. Protein sequence: CASSLTSGSASSYEQYF.

In regard to this clone: At the DNA level, this CDR3 is encoded by other sequences in the same sample as well. This chain uses TRBV11-2 with TRBJ2-7; D ambiguous. The CDR3 runs to 13 residues. From germline, CDR1 is SGHAT and CDR2 FQNNGV. V shed 3 bases and J shed 2 bases, with 8 bases lying between them. DNA for the CDR3: TGTGCCAGCAGCTTGCGACGGACCTACGAGCAGTACTTC. It is translated as CASSLRRTYEQYF. The full variable domain, completed using reference TRBV11-2 and TRBJ2-7, is EAGVAQSPRYKIIEKRQSVAFWCNPISGHATLYWYQQILGQGPKLLIQFQNNGVVDDSQLPKDRFSAERLKGVDSTLKIQPAKLEDSAVYLCASSLRRTYEQYFGPGTRLTVT.

The J gene is TRBJ2-2, the V gene TRBV5-1, with TRBD1 matching over 11 bases. The trim removed 3 bases at V and 7 bases at J, leaving 5 bases unmatched. This CDR3 comprises 15 residues. Germline V gives CDR1 SGHRS, CDR2 YFSETQ. In DNA form, the CDR3 reads TGCGCCAGCAGCTCCGGGACAGGGGGTGTCGGGGAGCTGTTTTTT. Its translation is CASSSGTGGVGELFF.